One sample yielded the 21 T cell receptor beta chains listed below, sequenced in a study of spatial heterogeneity in lung cancer. Time point defined: sample taken at primary tumor resection. MiXCR, run by TCRdb on the 5' RACE reads, gives a single entry per CDR3 protein. The data show about 15,000 distinct CDR3 sequences, roughly 3.9% seen once. The sequenced sample was normal lung tissue next to the tumor, obtained at surgery. The origin of the receptors is a male donor with early-stage non-small cell lung cancer.

This clonotype was picked up many times. This beta chain is a stray sequence in a library constructed for alpha chains; its clone size is not meaningful. The rearrangement uses TRBV7-2 and TRBJ1-2; possibly TRBD1 for D (6 bases). Trimming cost V 5 bases and J 1 base, with 11 bases left between them. This CDR3 is built from 14 residues. Germline V gives CDR1 SGHTA, CDR2 FQGNSA. The CDR3 bases are TGTGCCAGCAGCCAGGACAGCTTTAACTATGGCTACACCTTC. It specifies CASSQDSFNYGYTF.

Notes on this clonotype: Within a library made for alpha chains, this beta chain is off target, and its count is uninformative. V and J are TRBV24-1 and TRBJ2-2; 8 bases agree with TRBD2. The CDR3 sequence is 18 residues long. J gave up 4 bases and V 0 bases, and 9 bases lay outside the gene matches. CDR1 KGHDR and CDR2 SFDVKD come from the germline V gene. CDR3 residues: CATSDLVHREGSTGELFF. The DNA of the CDR3 is TGTGCCACCAGTGATTTGGTTCATCGGGAGGGAAGCACCGGGGAGCTGTTTTTT.

This clonotype has a count of ten or more. Being off target in a library aimed at alpha chains, this beta chain has a size of little meaning. The V gene is TRBV29-1, the J gene TRBJ2-2; unclear D gene. The CDR3 is made up of 11 amino acids. Germline CDR1 and CDR2: SQVTM and ANQGSEA. The V and J ends lost 5 bases and 1 base respectively, with 2 bases between them. The CDR3 DNA is TGCAGCGTTAAGAACACCGGGGAGCTGTTTTTT. This translates into CSVKNTGELFF.

This clonotype was detected many times. Because the library targeted alpha chains, this beta chain is an off-target read whose size means little. The chain employs TRBV7-8 and TRBJ1-1; D uncertain. Germline V gene lookup returns CDR1 SGHVS and CDR2 FQNEAQ. Trimming took 0 bases from V and 5 from J, leaving 7 bases between them. The CDR3 is 13 amino acids. DNA of the CDR3: TGTGCCAGCAGCTTAGCTGTACGGACTGAAGCTTTCTTT. Encoded protein: CASSLAVRTEAFF.

This clonotype was seen ten or more times. Because this beta chain is a stray read in a library intended to capture alpha chains, its abundance should not be given much weight. This chain links TRBV6-2 or TRBV6-3 with TRBJ2-7; 12 nucleotides agree with TRBD1. CDR1 is MNHEY, CDR2 SVGEGT, per germline. This CDR3 has 15 amino acids. The trim removed 4 bases at V and 3 bases at J, leaving 4 bases unmatched. In nucleotides, the CDR3 is TGTGCCAGCAGTTGGGGACAGGGGGCTTTCTACGAGCAGTACTTC. Its translation: CASSWGQGAFYEQYF.

In this sample, this clonotype turned up many times. This beta chain is a stray read from a library made for alpha chains; its abundance is not meaningful. This sequence joins TRBV7-2 and TRBJ2-1, with D perhaps matching TRBD2 (6 bases). CDR1 is SGHTA and CDR2 is FQGNSA in the germline V gene. The CDR3 loop spans 15 amino acids. Trimming took off 1 base at V and 5 bases at J, with 12 bases between the two ends. The CDR3 nucleotides read TGTGCCAGCAGCTTAGTAGCGGATGAAAACAATGAGCAGTTCTTC. Translating gives CASSLVADENNEQFF.

At least ten counts were recorded for this clonotype. This beta chain is a stray read from a library made for alpha chains; its abundance is not meaningful. The chain recombines TRBV27 with TRBJ2-1, with 9 bases fitting TRBD1. Germline CDR1 and CDR2: MNHEY and SMNVEV (reference sequence). The CDR3 covers 15 residues. With 4 bases clipped from V and 6 bases from J, the junction kept 7 bases outside the gene matches. CDR3 amino acids: CASSYGQGPFNEQFF. For the CDR3, the DNA is TGTGCCAGCAGTTACGGACAGGGGCCCTTCAATGAGCAGTTCTTC.

This clonotype was picked up many times. This beta chain lies outside the target of a library built for alpha chains; its clone size means little. V usage is TRBV7-2 and J usage is TRBJ2-7, with 7 bases matching TRBD1. In germline, CDR1 is SGHTA, CDR2 FQGNSA. The CDR3 spans 14 residues. Losses at the gene ends were 3 bases for V and 2 bases for J; bases not matched to a gene: 4. DNA of the CDR3: TGTGCCAGCAGCTTGGGGACAGTCGCCTACGAGCAGTACTTC. This translates into CASSLGTVAYEQYF.

In this sample, this clonotype turned up many times. This beta chain was picked up by a library intended for alpha chains and is off target, so its count carries little meaning. CDR3 sequence (DNA): TGTGCCAGCAGTCCCGACGCGACCTACGAGCAGTACTTC. Residues: CASSPDATYEQYF. The chain recombines TRBV12-3 or TRBV12-4 with TRBJ2-7; D not certain. The CDR3 is 13 residues long. The germline V and J ends were trimmed by 5 bases and 2 bases, with 10 bases remaining between them.

This clonotype was seen repeatedly, ten times or more. The size of this beta chain means little, since it is a stray read in a library made for alpha chains. CDR3 residues: CASSQLGGASGNTIYF. As DNA, the CDR3 is TGTGCCAGCAGCCAGCTCGGGGGGGCCTCTGGAAACACCATATATTTT. The chain recombines TRBV3-1 with TRBJ1-3, with D perhaps matching TRBD1 (6 bases). The CDR3 extends over 16 amino acids. Trimming removed 3 bases from V and 0 bases from J, with 12 bases in between. From germline, CDR1 is LGHDT and CDR2 YNNKEL (reference sequence).

This clonotype was counted a few times. Little can be read into the size of this beta chain, an off-target read in a library designed for alpha chains. The rearrangement links TRBV7-9 to TRBJ2-7, with 11 bases aligning to TRBD1. V lost 5 bases, J lost 7 bases, and 10 bases stayed unmatched. This CDR3 comprises 15 residues. Germline V lookup: CDR1 SEHNR, CDR2 FQNEAQ (reference sequence). The CDR3 is CASSPRTGGLEEQYF. The CDR3 DNA is TGTGCCAGCAGCCCCCGGACAGGGGGCCTCGAGGAGCAGTACTTC.

This clonotype was detected many times. Since the library was made to target alpha chains, this beta chain is a stray read and its abundance is not meaningful. The gene calls are TRBV5-1 and TRBJ2-3, with 14 nucleotides matching TRBD2. Germline CDR1 reads SGHRS; CDR2 reads YFSETQ. The CDR3 loop spans 16 amino acids. Trimming took 4 bases from V and 5 from J; bases not matched to a gene: 6. The CDR3 DNA sequence: TGCGCCAGCAGCCGGGGGACTAGCGGGAGTGGAGATACGCAGTATTTT. Its protein is CASSRGTSGSGDTQYF.

This clonotype was counted at least ten times. A library prepared for alpha chains yielded this beta chain as an off-target read; its size is of little meaning. V and J are TRBV12-3 or TRBV12-4 and TRBJ2-7, with D tentatively TRBD1 (6 bases). Deletions cut 2 bases from V and 0 bases from J, with 14 bases between. The CDR3 has 16 amino acids. The DNA of the CDR3 is TGTGCCAGCAGTTTAACTCGGGCAGGGGCCTCCTACGAGCAGTACTTC. Amino acids: CASSLTRAGASYEQYF.

In its sample, this clonotype ranks as medium-sized. This beta chain was picked up by a library intended for alpha chains and is off target, so its count carries little meaning. V is TRBV12-3 or TRBV12-4 and J is TRBJ1-1, with 9 positions matching TRBD1. This CDR3 region has 15 residues. The J segment lost 4 bases and the V segment lost 5 bases, leaving 8 bases of the junction unmatched. The CDR3: CASSNPGQGTTEAFF. The CDR3 DNA is TGTGCCAGCAGTAACCCGGGACAGGGTACCACTGAAGCTTTCTTT.

By its share, this clonotype is medium-sized. Because the library targeted alpha chains, this beta chain is an off-target read whose size means little. The chain carries TRBV20-1 and TRBJ2-7; 7 bases map to TRBD1. V gave up 1 base and J gave up 2 bases; unmatched junction bases: 5. Germline loops: CDR1 DFQATT, CDR2 SNEGSKA (reference sequence). The CDR3 has 14 residues. The CDR3 coding sequence is TGCAGTGCTAGAGTACCGACAGGGCCCTACGAGCAGTACTTC. Translated, it gives CSARVPTGPYEQYF.

This clonotype has at least ten counts. Because this beta chain is a stray read in a library intended to capture alpha chains, its abundance should not be given much weight. V is TRBV5-1 and J is TRBJ1-2; a weak D match, TRBD1 (6 bases). V gave up 0 bases and J gave up 6 bases, with 9 bases separating them. The germline gives CDR1 SGHRS, CDR2 YFSETQ. The CDR3 is 13 residues long. Written as DNA, the CDR3 is TGCGCCAGCAGCTTGGCTGGGGGCGATGGCTACACCTTC. Encoded protein: CASSLAGGDGYTF.

By share, this clonotype ranks as medium-sized. Within a library made for alpha chains, this beta chain is off target, and its count is uninformative. The rearrangement joins TRBV24-1 to TRBJ2-3; the match to TRBD2 covers 12 bases. The CDR3 spans 17 residues. The germline CDR1 and CDR2 sequences are KGHDR and SFDVKD. V trimming: 5 bases; J trimming: 2 bases; junction bases outside the gene matches: 7. In nucleotides, the CDR3 is TGTGCCACCAGTGGCCTGACTAGCGGGAGTAACACAGATACGCAGTATTTT. Its protein product is CATSGLTSGSNTDTQYF.

This clonotype appeared many times. This beta chain is a stray sequence in a library constructed for alpha chains; its clone size is not meaningful. The chain employs TRBV18 and TRBJ1-2; D gene uncertain. V dropped 0 bases and J dropped 4 bases, with 9 bases sitting between them. The CDR3 sequence is 14 residues long. The V gene's germline CDR1 is KGHSH and CDR2 LQKENI. The DNA of the CDR3 is TGTGCCAGCTCACCACCCGACCCTAGCTATGGCTACACCTTC. This translates into CASSPPDPSYGYTF.

This clonotype was seen repeatedly, ten times or more. This beta chain is off target for a library built for alpha chains, so its abundance means little. The gene calls are TRBV6-5 and TRBJ2-1; the match to TRBD2 covers 11 bases. Per germline, CDR1 MNHEY and CDR2 SVGAGI. V gave up 3 bases and J gave up 1 base; unmatched junction bases: 8. This CDR3 is 18 amino acids long. CDR3 protein: CASSYFSGRAGSYNEQFF. The DNA for the CDR3 is TGTGCCAGCAGTTATTTTAGCGGGAGGGCGGGATCCTACAATGAGCAGTTCTTC.

This clonotype came up many times. This beta chain is a stray read from a library made for alpha chains; its abundance is not meaningful. The V and J genes are TRBV19 and TRBJ2-1; tentatively, D is TRBD2 (5 bases). Per the germline V gene, CDR1 is LNHDA and CDR2 is SQIVND (reference sequence). CDR3 length equals 15 residues. Trimming cost V 3 bases and J 2 bases, with 11 bases left between them. Written as DNA, the CDR3 is TGTGCCAGTAGTATCTCAGCGGACGCCTACAATGAGCAGTTCTTC. It encodes CASSISADAYNEQFF.

This clonotype was picked up many times. Since it is a stray read in a library aimed at alpha chains, this beta chain has a size that is not meaningful. V and J are TRBV21-1 and TRBJ2-1. TRBV21-1 is described as a pseudogene. The CDR3 spans 14 residues. CDR3: CASSNGSSYNEQFF. CDR3 DNA: TGTGCCAGCAGCAATGGGAGCTCCTACAATGAGCAGTTCTTC.